These T cell receptor beta chains were read from a single sample in a study of T cells after posttransplantation cyclophosphamide. Assay used: immunoSEQ multiplex PCR; TCRdb lists only in-frame clones, some missing. The sample has tens of thousands of clones, roughly nine tenths seen once. Sequenced: PBMCs. The receptors were sampled from a woman in her forties or fifties in good health and a related stem cell transplant donor. Each CDR3 is given with its conserved first and last residue. The D gene is left open where the match is weak. Size tells how often a clone was seen (once, few, many) or the class of an expanded clone, and some rows leave it out.

abundance	j_gene	v_gene	d_gene	CDR3aa	CDR3nt
NA	TRBJ1-2	TRBV6-1	NA	CASSEWLGPFGYTF	TGTGCCAGCAGTGAATGGTTGGGGCCTTTTGGCTACACCTTC
NA	TRBJ1-5	TRBV25-1	TRBD1	CASSIGTGDGQPQHF	TGTGCCAGCAGTATCGGGACAGGGGATGGTCAGCCCCAGCATTTT
once	TRBJ2-1	TRBV4-1	NA	CASSQEKASEYNEQFF	TGCGCCAGCAGCCAAGAAAAGGCTAGCGAATACAATGAGCAGTTCTTC
NA	TRBJ1-4	TRBV14	NA	CASSQGTNRVPTNEKLFF	TGTGCCAGCAGCCAAGGGACCAACAGGGTTCCAACTAATGAAAAACTGTTTTTT
NA	TRBJ2-2	TRBV7-9	NA	CASSLVRASTGELFF	TGTGCCAGCAGCTTGGTCAGGGCGTCCACCGGGGAGCTGTTTTTT
NA	TRBJ1-1	TRBV27	TRBD1	CASSRRGTGGTEAFF	TGTGCCAGCAGCAGGCGGGGGACAGGGGGGACTGAAGCTTTCTTT
once	TRBJ2-3	TRBV7-9	TRBD1	CASSRLTGGFGADTQYF	TGTGCCAGCAGCCGCTTGACAGGGGGCTTCGGGGCAGATACGCAGTATTTT
NA	TRBJ1-1	TRBV5-1	NA	CASSLRGGNTEAFF	TGCGCCAGCAGCTTGAGGGGGGGGAACACTGAAGCTTTCTTT
NA	TRBJ1-5	TRBV2	TRBD1	CASRNRGDSNQPQHF	TGTGCCAGCAGAAACAGGGGGGATAGCAATCAGCCCCAGCATTTT
NA	TRBJ1-2	TRBV7-3	TRBD1	CASGMDRAPFNGYTF	TGTGCCAGCGGGATGGACAGGGCCCCATTCAATGGCTACACCTTC
NA	TRBJ2-1	TRBV7-2	TRBD1	CASSFYRGVEQFF	TGTGCCAGCAGCTTCTACAGGGGGGTTGAGCAGTTCTTC
NA	TRBJ2-7	TRBV5-1	TRBD2	CASSPTGLADYEQYF	TGCGCCAGCAGCCCAACGGGACTAGCGGACTACGAGCAGTACTTC
NA	TRBJ2-7	TRBV29-1	NA	CSVEVGGTYEQYF	TGCAGCGTTGAAGTTGGCGGGACCTACGAGCAGTACTTC
NA	TRBJ1-3	TRBV7-9	TRBD1	CASSPFPRDRGGNTIYF	TGTGCCAGCAGCCCATTCCCCCGGGACAGGGGAGGAAACACCATATATTTT
NA	TRBJ1-2	TRBV11-2	NA	CASSPPRGVGYTF	TGTGCCAGCAGTCCGCCTCGGGGGGTTGGCTACACCTTC
NA	TRBJ2-5	TRBV4-2	TRBD2	CASSQDPSSTSGSAQETQYF	TGTGCCAGCAGCCAAGATCCCTCGAGTACTAGCGGGAGCGCTCAGGAGACCCAGTACTTC
once	TRBJ2-3	TRBV15	NA	CATSRDLESGTDTQYF	TGTGCCACCAGCAGAGATTTGGAGAGTGGCACAGATACGCAGTATTTT
NA	TRBJ2-1	TRBV18	TRBD2	CASSPASGGAYEQFF	TGTGCCAGCTCACCAGCTAGCGGGGGGGCGTATGAGCAGTTCTTC
NA	TRBJ1-5	TRBV4-1	TRBD1	CASSQERQGALHQPQHF	TGCGCCAGCAGCCAAGAAAGACAGGGGGCGCTCCATCAGCCCCAGCATTTT
NA	TRBJ1-1	TRBV7-2	NA	CASSRRAASAFF	TGTGCCAGCAGCCGGAGGGCAGCCTCAGCTTTCTTT
NA	TRBJ2-6	TRBV29-1	NA	CSVETDINSGANVLTF	TGCAGCGTTGAAACAGACATTAACTCTGGGGCCAACGTCCTGACTTTC
NA	TRBJ2-6	TRBV14	TRBD1	CASSHYDRALPLGANVLTF	TGTGCCAGCAGCCATTACGACAGGGCCCTACCTCTCGGGGCCAACGTCCTGACTTTC
NA	TRBJ2-5	TRBV11-2	TRBD2	CASSTRLATGQETQYF	TGTGCCAGCAGCACCAGACTAGCGACGGGGCAAGAGACCCAGTACTTC
NA	TRBJ1-5	TRBV6-1	NA	CASSGTWSNQPQHF	TGTGCCAGCAGCGGGACTTGGAGCAATCAGCCCCAGCATTTT
NA	TRBJ2-3	TRBV9	NA	CASSVTRTTDTQYF	TGTGCCAGCAGCGTAACTAGAACCACAGATACGCAGTATTTT
NA	TRBJ1-4	TRBV2	TRBD1	CASSELGQGNEKLFF	TGTGCCAGCAGTGAATTAGGACAGGGTAATGAAAAACTGTTTTTT
NA	TRBJ1-1	TRBV5-4	NA	CASSSTSPEAFF	TGTGCCAGCAGCTCTACGTCGCCTGAAGCTTTCTTT
NA	TRBJ1-5	TRBV7-2	NA	CASTQRGNQPQHF	TGTGCCAGCACCCAACGGGGGAATCAGCCCCAGCATTTT
NA	TRBJ2-3	TRBV7-6	TRBD2	CASSLGLAGGGDTQYF	TGTGCCAGCAGCTTGGGGCTAGCGGGAGGAGGGGATACGCAGTATTTT
NA	TRBJ2-7	TRBV6-5	TRBD1	CASSPPDRGYEQYF	TGTGCCAGCAGTCCTCCGGACAGGGGCTACGAGCAGTACTTC
once	TRBJ2-2	TRBV19	TRBD1	CASRPDRGRNTGELFF	TGTGCCAGTAGACCTGACAGGGGCCGGAACACCGGGGAGCTGTTTTTT
once	TRBJ2-3	TRBV29-1	TRBD2	CSVDLAGGPHNTDTQYF	TGCAGCGTTGATCTAGCGGGAGGGCCGCATAACACAGATACGCAGTATTTT
NA	TRBJ1-2	TRBV27	TRBD1	CASTDRAGYGYTF	TGTGCCAGCACCGACAGGGCGGGGTATGGCTACACCTTC
once	TRBJ1-3	TRBV5-1	NA	CASSPQGSSGNTIYF	TGCGCCAGCAGCCCCCAGGGGAGCTCTGGAAACACCATATATTTT
NA	TRBJ1-6	TRBV7-9	NA	CASSFINSPLHF	TGTGCCAGCAGCTTCATTAATTCACCCCTCCACTTT
NA	TRBJ1-2	TRBV29-1	NA	CSVTTDNYGYTF	TGCAGCGTTACGACAGATAACTATGGCTACACCTTC
NA	TRBJ1-3	TRBV7-6	NA	CASSFTDSGNTIYF	TGTGCCAGCAGCTTTACAGACTCTGGAAACACCATATATTTT
NA	TRBJ1-2	TRBV25-1	TRBD1	CASSDPLGQGRGGYTF	TGTGCCAGCAGTGACCCCTTGGGACAGGGGCGGGGTGGCTACACCTTC
NA	TRBJ2-1	TRBV5-1	NA	CASSFGGASYNEQFF	TGCGCCAGCAGCTTCGGTGGGGCCTCCTACAATGAGCAGTTCTTC
NA	TRBJ2-5	TRBV11-1	NA	CASSLQGQYEETQYF	TGTGCCAGCAGCCTCCAGGGCCAATACGAAGAGACCCAGTACTTC
once	TRBJ2-2	TRBV7-7	TRBD1	CASSTDRGSTGELFF	TGTGCTAGCAGCACCGACAGGGGTAGCACCGGGGAGCTGTTTTTT
few	TRBJ2-2	TRBV5-8	TRBD2	CASSRKVQLAPGELFF	TGTGCCAGCAGCCGAAAAGTGCAACTAGCGCCCGGGGAGCTGTTTTTT
NA	TRBJ1-5	TRBV10-2	TRBD1	CASSESGTGVGQPQHF	TGCGCCAGCAGTGAGTCTGGGACAGGGGTAGGTCAGCCCCAGCATTTT
NA	TRBJ1-1	TRBV27	NA	CASSQITRNTEAFF	TGTGCCAGCAGTCAAATTACAAGGAACACTGAAGCTTTCTTT
NA	TRBJ1-5	TRBV2	NA	CASSVQASSPQHF	TGTGCCAGCAGTGTACAGGCCTCTTCGCCCCAGCATTTT
NA	TRBJ2-7	TRBV2	NA	CASSDREFYEQYF	TGTGCCAGCAGTGACAGGGAATTCTACGAGCAGTACTTC
NA	TRBJ2-1	TRBV2	NA	CASSEGRSYNEQFF	TGTGCCAGCAGTGAAGGTCGGTCCTACAATGAGCAGTTCTTC
NA	TRBJ1-2	TRBV6-5	NA	CASSYTGATNYGYTF	TGTGCCAGCAGTTACACCGGAGCTACTAACTATGGCTACACCTTC
NA	TRBJ2-5	TRBV10-2	TRBD2	CASSESGPGLAGQETQYF	TGCGCCAGCAGTGAGTCCGGGCCAGGGCTAGCGGGCCAAGAGACCCAGTACTTC
NA	TRBJ2-7	TRBV5-4	NA	CAFERANAYEQYF	TGTGCCTTTGAGAGGGCCAACGCCTACGAGCAGTACTTC
few	TRBJ1-3	TRBV6-1	NA	CASSLGQHSGNTIYF	TGTGCCAGCAGCCTCGGACAGCACTCTGGAAACACCATATATTTT
NA	TRBJ2-7	TRBV2	NA	CASSPVSGDFSYEQYF	TGTGCCAGCAGTCCCGTTAGCGGAGACTTCTCCTACGAGCAGTACTTC
NA	TRBJ1-5	TRBV25-1	NA	CASSELEGAGSNQPQHF	TGTGCCAGCAGTGAGCTGGAAGGGGCCGGGAGCAATCAGCCCCAGCATTTT
once	TRBJ2-4	TRBV5-6	NA	CASSFSGQGAKNIQYF	TGTGCCAGCAGCTTTTCGGGGCAGGGGGCCAAAAACATTCAGTACTTC
NA	TRBJ1-3	TRBV7-9	NA	CASSWGGAGNTIYF	TGTGCCAGCAGCTGGGGGGGGGCTGGAAACACCATATATTTT
NA	TRBJ2-1	TRBV14	NA	CASSQDTGSSEQFF	TGTGCCAGCAGCCAAGATACGGGTTCGAGTGAGCAGTTCTTC
NA	TRBJ1-1	TRBV19	NA	CASSSWAEAFF	TGTGCCAGTAGTTCCTGGGCGGAAGCTTTCTTT
NA	TRBJ2-4	TRBV5-1	TRBD2	CATRGGQLAKNIQYF	TGCGCCACCCGGGGGGGGCAACTAGCCAAAAACATTCAGTACTTC
NA	TRBJ1-3	TRBV5-1	NA	CASSTTGLSGNTIYF	TGCGCCAGCAGTACAACAGGGCTCTCTGGAAACACCATATATTTT
few	TRBJ2-1	TRBV11-3	TRBD2	CASSLKLAGGEQFF	TGTGCCAGCAGCTTGAAACTAGCGGGGGGTGAGCAGTTCTTC